What follows is one T cell receptor (beta chain) and its context. Looked up from germline, CDR1 is DFQATT and CDR2 is SNEGSKA (reference sequence). V lost 3 bases, J lost 2 bases, and 1 base stayed unmatched. The CDR3 consists of 13 residues. Each TCR cDNA molecule bore a unique molecular identifier. Each CDR3 protein is one row after TCRdb ran MiXCR on the 5' RACE reads. This table has some 10,000 distinct CDR3 sequences, about a fifth appearing once. This record belongs to a study of spatial heterogeneity in lung cancer. Time point specified: blood at routine non-recurrence follow-up after resection.

The receptor was isolated from a male donor with early-stage non-small cell lung cancer. J is TRBJ2-3 and V is TRBV20-1; 8 bases fit TRBD1. The starting material was PBMCs, obtained at follow-up. CDR3 in DNA: TGCAGTGCTAGGGACAGGGTCACAGATACGCAGTATTTT. This sequence encodes CSARDRVTDTQYF.